Below are 3 T cell receptor beta chains sequenced from a single sample in a study of T cell clonality in common variable immunodeficiency. The method was immunoSEQ multiplex PCR; TCRdb's version includes in-frame clones alone and lacks a portion of them. Observed in the sample are about 34,000 clones, none of them singletons. The source material was peripheral blood mononuclear cells. The origin of the receptors is a person between 18 and 70 years old in good health.

This clone was picked up many times. The read stops 3 residues short of the end of the CDR3; the missing end is completed from the germline J gene. V usage is TRBV9 and J usage is TRBJ2-7, with D unresolved. This CDR3 comprises 14 residues. V lost 3 bases, J lost 2 bases, and 12 bases lay in between. Germline assignment: CDR1 SGDLS and CDR2 YYNGEE. The part of the CDR3 DNA that was read is TGTGCCAGCAGCGGCGGCAGTCCCACCTACGAG. Its protein product is CASSGGSPTYE. The whole CDR3 protein reads CASSGGSPTYEQYF.

This clone appeared many times. The CDR3 region is CASSRTGVTSYEQYF. The sequenced CDR3 bases are TGTGCCAGCAGCCGAACAGGGGTTACCTCCTACGAG. The chain employs TRBV7-2 and TRBJ2-7; 7 positions match TRBD1. Read sequence stops 3 residues before the CDR3 end, and the germline J gene provides the missing end. This CDR3 contains 15 residues. Unmatched junction bases numbered 7, after V lost 5 bases and J lost 0 bases. Germline CDR1 SGHTA, CDR2 FQGNSA.

The sample holds many counts of this clone. The sequenced fragment ends 3 residues before the CDR3 boundary, so the rest is inferred from the germline J gene. The genes are TRBV5-1 and TRBJ1-4; maybe TRBD1 (5 bases). The CDR3 sequence is 16 residues long. The V end lost 4 bases, the J end lost 8 bases, and 21 bases lay between the germline ends. The germline gives CDR1 SGHRS, CDR2 YFSETQ. Here the CDR3 reads CASSGTTARGAEKLFF. The sequenced CDR3 bases are TGCGCCAGCAGCGGAACGACAGCGAGGGGCGCGGAAAAA.